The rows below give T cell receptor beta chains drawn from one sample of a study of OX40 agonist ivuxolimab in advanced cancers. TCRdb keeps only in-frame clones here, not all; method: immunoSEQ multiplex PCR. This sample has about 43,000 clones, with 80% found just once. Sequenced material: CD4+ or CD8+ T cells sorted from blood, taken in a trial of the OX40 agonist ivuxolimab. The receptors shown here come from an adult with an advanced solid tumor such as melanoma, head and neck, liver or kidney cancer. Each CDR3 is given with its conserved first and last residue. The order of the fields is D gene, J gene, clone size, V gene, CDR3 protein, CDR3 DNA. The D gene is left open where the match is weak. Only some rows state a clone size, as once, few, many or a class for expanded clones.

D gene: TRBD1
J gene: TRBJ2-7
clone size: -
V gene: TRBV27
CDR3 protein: CASSFGYDRGEQYF
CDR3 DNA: TGTGCCAGCAGTTTTGGGTACGACAGGGGCGAGCAGTACTTC

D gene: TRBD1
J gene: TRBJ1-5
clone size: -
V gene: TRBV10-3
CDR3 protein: CAISEGRGLDQPQHF
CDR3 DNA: TGTGCCATCAGTGAAGGCAGGGGGCTAGATCAGCCCCAGCATTTT

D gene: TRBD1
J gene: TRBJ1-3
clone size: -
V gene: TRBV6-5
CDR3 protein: CASRDSVSGNTIYF
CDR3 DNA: TGTGCCAGCCGGGACAGCGTGTCTGGAAACACCATATATTTT

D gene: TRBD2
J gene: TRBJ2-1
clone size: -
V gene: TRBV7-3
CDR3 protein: CASSATSGGRNEQFF
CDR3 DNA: TGTGCCAGCAGCGCGACTAGCGGGGGAAGAAATGAGCAGTTCTTC

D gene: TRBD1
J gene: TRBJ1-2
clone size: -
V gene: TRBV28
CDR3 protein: CASNTHGTGGGRAGYTF
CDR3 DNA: TGTGCCAGCAATACACACGGGACAGGGGGCGGTAGGGCTGGCTACACCTTC

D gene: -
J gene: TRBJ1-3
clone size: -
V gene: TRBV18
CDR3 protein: CASSPPGRSDGNTIYF
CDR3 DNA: TGTGCCAGCTCACCACCGGGCAGGTCGGATGGAAACACCATATATTTT

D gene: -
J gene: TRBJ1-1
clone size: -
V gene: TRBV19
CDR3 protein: CASTLQGGTEAFF
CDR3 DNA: TGTGCCAGTACCCTTCAAGGGGGCACTGAAGCTTTCTTT

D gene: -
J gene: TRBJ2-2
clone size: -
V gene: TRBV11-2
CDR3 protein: CASSSRTGSGELFF
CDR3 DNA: TGTGCCAGCAGCTCCCGTACGGGATCCGGGGAGCTGTTTTTT

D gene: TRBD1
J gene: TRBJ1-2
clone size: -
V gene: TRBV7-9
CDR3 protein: CASSPGQHHDYGYTF
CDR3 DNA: TGTGCCAGCAGTCCGGGACAGCATCACGACTATGGCTACACCTTC

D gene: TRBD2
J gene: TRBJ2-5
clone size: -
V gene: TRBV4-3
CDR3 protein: CASSPGTSAATLYF
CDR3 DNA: TGCGCCAGCAGCCCTGGGACTAGCGCCGCGACCCTGTACTTC

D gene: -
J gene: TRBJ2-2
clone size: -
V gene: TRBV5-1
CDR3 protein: CASSSTGNTGELFF
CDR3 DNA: TGCGCCAGCAGCTCTACAGGGAACACCGGGGAGCTGTTTTTT

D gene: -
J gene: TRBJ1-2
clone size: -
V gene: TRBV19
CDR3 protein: CASSIFPSDLQYGYTF
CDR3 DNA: TGTGCCAGTAGTATATTCCCATCGGACCTCCAATATGGCTACACCTTC

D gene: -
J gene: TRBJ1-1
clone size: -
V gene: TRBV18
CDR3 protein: CASSPNIAGRDTEAFF
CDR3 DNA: TGTGCCAGCTCACCAAATATAGCGGGGCGGGACACTGAAGCTTTCTTT

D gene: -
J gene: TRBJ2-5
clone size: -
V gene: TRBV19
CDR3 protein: CASSIAGAQETQYF
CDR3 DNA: TGTGCCAGTAGTATCGCCGGGGCCCAAGAGACCCAGTACTTC

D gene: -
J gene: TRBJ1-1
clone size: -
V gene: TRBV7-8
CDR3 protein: CASSLSFTPDMNTEAFF
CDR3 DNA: TGTGCCAGCAGCTTAAGCTTTACGCCCGACATGAACACTGAAGCTTTCTTT

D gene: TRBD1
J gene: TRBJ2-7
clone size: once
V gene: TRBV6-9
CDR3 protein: CASSYRQGSEQYF
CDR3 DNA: TGTGCCAGCAGTTATCGACAGGGATCGGAGCAGTACTTC

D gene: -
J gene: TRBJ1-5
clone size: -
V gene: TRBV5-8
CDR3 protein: CASSFGQTIKPQHF
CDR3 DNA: TGTGCCAGCAGCTTCGGACAGACAATCAAGCCCCAGCATTTT

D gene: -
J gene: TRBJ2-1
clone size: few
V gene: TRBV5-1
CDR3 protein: CASSSYNEQFF
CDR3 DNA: TGCGCCAGCAGCTCCTACAATGAGCAGTTCTTC

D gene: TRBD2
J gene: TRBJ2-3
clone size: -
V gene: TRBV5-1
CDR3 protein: CASSFAGVRTDTQYF
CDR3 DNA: TGCGCCAGCAGCTTCGCGGGAGTACGAACAGATACGCAGTATTTT

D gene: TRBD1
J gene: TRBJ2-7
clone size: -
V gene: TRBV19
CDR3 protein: CASRGQGNHEQYF
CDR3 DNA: TGTGCCAGTAGAGGACAGGGGAACCACGAGCAGTACTTC

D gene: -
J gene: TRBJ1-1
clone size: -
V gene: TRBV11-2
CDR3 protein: CASSFTIEAEAFF
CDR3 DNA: TGTGCCAGCAGCTTTACCATCGAGGCTGAAGCTTTCTTT

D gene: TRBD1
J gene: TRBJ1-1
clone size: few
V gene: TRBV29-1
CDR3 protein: CSVEGPGRGRSTEAFF
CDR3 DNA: TGCAGCGTTGAGGGCCCGGGCAGGGGGCGATCTACTGAAGCTTTCTTT

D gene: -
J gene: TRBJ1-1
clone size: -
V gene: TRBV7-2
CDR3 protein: CASSSQVGYAEAFF
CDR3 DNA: TGTGCCAGCAGCTCCCAGGTAGGGTACGCTGAAGCTTTCTTT

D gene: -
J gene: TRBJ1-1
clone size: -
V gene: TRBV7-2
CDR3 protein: CASSLWDGNTEAFF
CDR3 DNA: TGTGCCAGCAGCCTCTGGGACGGGAACACTGAAGCTTTCTTT

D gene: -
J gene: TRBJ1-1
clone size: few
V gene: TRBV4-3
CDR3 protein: CASSQDHSGYDTEAFF
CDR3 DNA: TGCGCCAGCAGCCAAGATCATTCAGGGTACGACACTGAAGCTTTCTTT

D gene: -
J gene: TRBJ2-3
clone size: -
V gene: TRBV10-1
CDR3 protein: CASSDRVVTDTQYF
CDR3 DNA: TGCGCCAGCAGTGACAGGGTCGTCACAGATACGCAGTATTTT

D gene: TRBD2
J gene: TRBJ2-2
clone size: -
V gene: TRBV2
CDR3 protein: CASGIAGGVTGELFF
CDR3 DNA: TGTGCCAGCGGGATAGCGGGAGGCGTCACCGGGGAGCTGTTTTTT

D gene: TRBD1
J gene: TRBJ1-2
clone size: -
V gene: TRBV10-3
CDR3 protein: CATLPTGGGNGYTF
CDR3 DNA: TGTGCCACACTACCGACAGGGGGGGGGAATGGCTACACCTTC

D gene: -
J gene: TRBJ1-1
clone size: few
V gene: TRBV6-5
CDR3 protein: CASSLGTEAFF
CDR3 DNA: TGTGCCAGCAGCCTTGGCACTGAAGCTTTCTTT